This T cell receptor (beta chain) derives from a study of T cell repertoires in cytomegalovirus infection. Study context: Signatures in public TCR beta sequences pointed to both CMV infection and matching HLA type.

Study-wide findings and caveats: Dominating the ex vivo response were TCR beta clonotypes that were CMV-specific and HLA-C-restricted.

Turning to this clonotype: The antigen is not known.

Germline V gene data show CDR1 as WNHNN and CDR2 as SYGVQD (reference sequence). This CDR3 spans 12 amino acids. V was trimmed by 9 bases and J by 1 base, leaving 4 bases between them. TCRdb used MiXCR to reprocess the reads, holding one entry per CDR3 protein. Among 650,000 to 850,000 distinct CDR3 sequences listed, 25% to 30% were seen once. The sample here was cultured CD8+ T cells from PBMCs, taken from culture after CMV antigen stimulation. The source of this sequence is a human donor in good health (CMV status not recorded). Some clones in this sample may be carry-over from other donors' samples. The chain uses TRBV10-1 and TRBJ2-6; D unclear. CDR3 protein: CARPSGANVLTF. DNA of the CDR3: TGCGCCAGGCCTTCTGGGGCCAACGTCCTGACTTTC.